This T cell receptor (beta chain) was obtained from a study of shared clonotypes between healthy human individuals. Study details: Sampling drew on donors who were a couple of women and three men aged 18 to 49.

Regarding the study as a whole: Around 5% was the fraction of naive CD4 clonotypes found shared across several donors.

This CDR3 comprises 13 residues. CDR1 is MNHNS and CDR2 is SASEGT in the germline V gene. Trimming removed 3 bases from V and 3 bases from J, with 6 bases in between. Across several immunoSEQ plates, the genomic DNA of each subset was split evenly. Profiling relied on immunoSEQ multiplex PCR, and the TCRdb table lists in-frame clones only, not all of them. The sample carries over 2,000,000 clones, roughly 95% recorded once. Comment on this clone: The target antigen is unknown.

Naivety among CD8 cells was defined by CD45RO negativity and positive CCR7 selection, thereby excluding terminally differentiated effector memory CD45RA+ cells. Donors, healthy HIV-negative adults, lacked recent acute infections or vaccinations. The sequence came from a man aged 18 to 35 in good health. Some clones in this sample may be carry-over from other donors' samples. Sequenced input: naive CD8+ T cells from PBMCs. This chain links TRBV6-1 with TRBJ1-5; D remains unclear. This chain's CDR3 is CASSDGTNQPQHF. CDR3 sequence (DNA): TGTGCCAGCAGTGATGGCACCAATCAGCCCCAGCATTTT.